This T cell receptor (beta chain) was observed in a study of shared clonotypes between healthy human individuals. In the naive CD8 group, cells lacked CD45RO and were positively selected for CCR7, so terminally differentiated effector memory CD45RA+ cells were left out. Per the germline V gene, CDR1 is SEHNR and CDR2 is FQNEAQ (reference sequence). CDR3 length: 16 amino acids. Between the trimmed V and J ends, which lost 6 bases and 4 bases, there was a span of 20 bases. For every subset, genomic DNA was evenly distributed across several immunoSEQ plates. Sequencing was performed with immunoSEQ multiplex PCR; in TCRdb, only in-frame clones are kept and a portion is missing. Of 2 million or so clones listed, roughly 94% are singletons.

The chain uses TRBV7-9 and TRBJ2-3; perhaps D is TRBD1 or TRBD2 (6 bases each). This clonotype originated in a man aged 18 to 29 in good health. The sample consisted of naive CD8+ T cells sorted from blood. CDR3 in DNA: TGTGCCAGCAGGCCGAAGGGGGGACGACTCGCAGATACGCAGTATTTT. Its protein product is CASRPKGGRLADTQYF.